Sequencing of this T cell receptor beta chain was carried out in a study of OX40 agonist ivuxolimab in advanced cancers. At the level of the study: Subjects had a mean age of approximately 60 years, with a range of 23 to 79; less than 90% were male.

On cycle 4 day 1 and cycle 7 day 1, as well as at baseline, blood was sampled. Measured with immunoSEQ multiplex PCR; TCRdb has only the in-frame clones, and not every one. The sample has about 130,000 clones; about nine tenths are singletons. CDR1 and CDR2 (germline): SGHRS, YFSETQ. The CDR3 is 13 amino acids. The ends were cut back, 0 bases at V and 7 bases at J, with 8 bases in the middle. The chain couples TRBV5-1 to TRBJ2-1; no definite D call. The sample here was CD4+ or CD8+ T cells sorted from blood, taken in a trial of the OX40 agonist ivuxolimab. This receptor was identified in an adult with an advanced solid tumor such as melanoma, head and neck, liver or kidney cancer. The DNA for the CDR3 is TGCGCCAGCAGCTTGGAGTCTTCTAATGAGCAGTTCTTC. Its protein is CASSLESSNEQFF.